Shown below are 2 T cell receptor beta chains from a single sample sequenced in a study of T cell repertoires in cytomegalovirus infection. The antigens of these receptors remain unknown. TCRdb reprocessed the reads via MiXCR and lists one record per CDR3 protein. Here the sample spans fewer than 950,000 distinct CDR3 sequences, around a third being singletons. The specimen comprised cultured CD8+ T cells from PBMCs, sampled from culture after CMV antigen stimulation. The receptors here all came from a human donor in good health (CMV status not recorded). Some clones in this sample may be carry-over from other donors' samples.

This chain uses TRBV7-6 with TRBJ2-3; D is possibly TRBD2 (7 bases). Trimming took off 1 base at V and 0 bases at J, with 14 bases between the two ends. The CDR3 covers 17 residues. Germline V gene sequence: CDR1 SGHVS, CDR2 FNYEAQ. CDR3 DNA: TGTGCCAGCAGCTTAGAGGAGGGGGGGTTTAGCACAGATACGCAGTATTTT. Protein product: CASSLEEGGFSTDTQYF.

V gene TRBV28 combines with J gene TRBJ2-3; D gene unclear. CDR1 MDHEN and CDR2 SYDVKM come from the germline V gene. V was clipped by 7 bases and J by 6 bases, with 14 bases between them. This CDR3 has 13 residues. CDR3 sequence reads: CASNLVMGDTQYF. The DNA for the CDR3 is TGTGCCAGCAATTTGGTCATGGGGGATACGCAGTATTTT.